Described below is a single T cell receptor beta chain sequence and its context. Its cognate antigen is unknown. V lost 0 bases, J lost 0 bases, and 16 bases lay in between. In germline, CDR1 is SGHRS, CDR2 YFSETQ. CDR3 length: 17 residues. Sequencing used immunoSEQ multiplex PCR; TCRdb keeps in-frame clones, though not all of them. The sample records approximately 1.5 million clones, about 98.5% being singletons. The sample originates from a study of shared clonotypes between healthy human individuals. General study points: The study found 4.5% to 6% of naive CD4 clonotypes shared across several donors.

The sample was naive CD4+ T cells sorted from blood. The subset here: CD45RA+ positively selected. This chain links TRBV5-1 with TRBJ2-7; D is perhaps TRBD1 (6 bases). This TCR came from a young man in good health. CDR3 loop: CASSLDRVGRGSYEQYF. CDR3 coding DNA: TGCGCCAGCAGCTTGGACAGGGTTGGGCGCGGCTCCTACGAGCAGTACTTC.